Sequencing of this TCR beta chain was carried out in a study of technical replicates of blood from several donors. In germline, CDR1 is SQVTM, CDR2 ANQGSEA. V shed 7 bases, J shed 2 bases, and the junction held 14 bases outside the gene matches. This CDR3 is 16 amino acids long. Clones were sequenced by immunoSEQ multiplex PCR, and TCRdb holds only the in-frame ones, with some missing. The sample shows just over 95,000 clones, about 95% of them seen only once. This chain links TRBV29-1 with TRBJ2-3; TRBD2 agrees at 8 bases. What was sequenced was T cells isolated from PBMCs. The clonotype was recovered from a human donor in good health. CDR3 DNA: TGCAGCGCCGGGGGGGGACTACGGGGCCTCACAGATACGCAGTATTTT. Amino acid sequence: CSAGGGLRGLTDTQYF.